This T cell receptor (beta chain) was recorded in a study of metastatic and nonmetastatic thyroid tumors. V lost 4 bases and J 2 bases, leaving 14 bases between the germline ends. From germline, CDR1 is GTSNPN and CDR2 SVGIG (reference sequence). The CDR3 consists of 14 residues. General study findings and limits: TCR beta diversity was reportedly significantly higher in malignant thyroid tumors than benign nodules, in blood and tumor.

Treatment of any kind had been given to no patient before thyroid surgery. In the study's own analysis: Clinicopathological groups differed in CDR3, with these differences serving to build a distant-metastasis classifier for papillary thyroid cancer. TCRdb reanalyzed the PCR reads with MiXCR. The V and J calls were not made by the authors but by TCRdb's processing. This sample has tens of thousands of clones, with more than 9.5% found just once. This clone was counted at least ten times. Its cognate antigen is unknown. V usage is TRBV30 and J usage is TRBJ1-2; D gene unclear. This TCR was sampled from a female donor with papillary thyroid cancer or a benign thyroid nodule (not recorded which). Some clones in this sample may be carry-over from other donors' samples. The source material was blood. CDR3 sequence (DNA): TGTGCCTGGACACCGAAGGGAGCCAACTATGGCTACACCTTC. Translating gives CAWTPKGANYGYTF.